The T cell receptor (beta chain) under discussion was sequenced for a study of shared clonotypes between healthy human individuals. In the sorted-subset replicate PCRs, about 200 ng DNA, around 30,000 T cell genomes, was used. Generated by immunoSEQ multiplex PCR, the TCRdb table keeps only in-frame clones and is missing some. The sample lists 500,000 to 700,000 clones, roughly 95% seen once, with about 0.11% in the top ten. This clone has only one observation. This CDR3 is 15 amino acids long. Germline-derived CDR1 and CDR2 are SGHRS and YFSETQ. V was trimmed by 5 bases and J by 4 bases, leaving 19 bases between them. The naive CD8 fraction comprised CD45RO-negative cells positively selected for CCR7 and excluded terminally differentiated effector memory CD45RA+ cells. Donors were Caucasian adults residing in Nashville, Tennessee, USA.

The receptor was derived from a woman under 40 in good health. The sequencing input was naive CD8+ T cells sorted from blood. This rearrangement joins TRBV5-1 to TRBJ2-7; D may correspond to TRBD1 or TRBD2 (6 bases each). In nucleotides, the CDR3 is TGCGCCAGCAGTCCCCGTACGGGGGCGTTATACGAGCAGTACTTC. It specifies CASSPRTGALYEQYF.